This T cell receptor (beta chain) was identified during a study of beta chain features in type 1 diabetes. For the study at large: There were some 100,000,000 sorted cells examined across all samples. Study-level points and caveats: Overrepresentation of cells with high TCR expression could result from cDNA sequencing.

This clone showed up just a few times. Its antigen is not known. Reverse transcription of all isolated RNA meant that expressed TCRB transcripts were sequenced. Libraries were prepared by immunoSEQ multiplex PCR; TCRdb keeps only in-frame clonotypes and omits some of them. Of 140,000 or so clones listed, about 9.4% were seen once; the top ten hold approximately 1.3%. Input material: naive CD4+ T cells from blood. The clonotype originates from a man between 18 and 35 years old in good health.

The CDR3 nucleotides read TGCGCCAGCAAAGGGACAGAATACACCGGGGAGCTGTTTTTT. Translated: CASKGTEYTGELFF. The chain has TRBV10-2 and TRBJ2-2; 7 nucleotides match TRBD1. V lost 7 bases to trimming and J lost 3 bases; unmatched junction nucleotides: 5. The CDR3 totals 14 residues. Germline-derived CDR1 and CDR2 are WSHSY and SAAADI.